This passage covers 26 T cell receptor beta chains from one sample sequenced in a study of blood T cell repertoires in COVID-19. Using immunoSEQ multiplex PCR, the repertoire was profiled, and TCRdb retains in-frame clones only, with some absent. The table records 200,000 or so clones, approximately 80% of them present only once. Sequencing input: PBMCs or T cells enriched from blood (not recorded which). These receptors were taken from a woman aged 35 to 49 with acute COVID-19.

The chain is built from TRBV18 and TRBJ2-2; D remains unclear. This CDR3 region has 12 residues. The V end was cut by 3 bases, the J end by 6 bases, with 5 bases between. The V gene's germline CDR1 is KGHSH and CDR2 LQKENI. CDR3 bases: TGTGCCAGCTCACCGAGATCCGGGGAGCTGTTTTTT. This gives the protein CASSPRSGELFF.

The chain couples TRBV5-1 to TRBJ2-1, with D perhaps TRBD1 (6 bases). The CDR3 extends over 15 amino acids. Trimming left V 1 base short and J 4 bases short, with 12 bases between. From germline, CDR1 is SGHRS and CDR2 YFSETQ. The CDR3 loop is CASSLSTGKYNEQFF. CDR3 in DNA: TGCGCCAGCAGCTTGTCTACAGGGAAGTACAATGAGCAGTTCTTC.

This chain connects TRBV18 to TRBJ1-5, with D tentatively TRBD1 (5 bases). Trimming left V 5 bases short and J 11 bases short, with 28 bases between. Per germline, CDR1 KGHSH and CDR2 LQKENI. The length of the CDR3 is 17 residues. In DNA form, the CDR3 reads TGTGCCAGCTCAGGGAGGGGAGGGGTGGCCTCCATGGAAGCCCAGCATTTT. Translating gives CASSGRGGVASMEAQHF.

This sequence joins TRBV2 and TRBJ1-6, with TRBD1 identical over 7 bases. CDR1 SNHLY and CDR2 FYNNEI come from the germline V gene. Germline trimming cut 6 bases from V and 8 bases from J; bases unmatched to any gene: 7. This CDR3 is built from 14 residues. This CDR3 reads CASRTGTAYSPLHF. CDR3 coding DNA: TGTGCCAGCAGAACTGGGACAGCCTATTCACCCCTCCACTTT.

In nucleotides, the CDR3 is TGTGCCACCTCGAGCCTACGGTTCTCTGGAAACACCATATATTTT. It yields the protein CATSSLRFSGNTIYF. The genes are TRBV28 and TRBJ1-3; no clear D. The CDR3 runs 15 residues. The V end lost 10 bases, the J end lost 0 bases, and 16 bases lay between the germline ends. Germline V gives CDR1 MDHEN, CDR2 SYDVKM.

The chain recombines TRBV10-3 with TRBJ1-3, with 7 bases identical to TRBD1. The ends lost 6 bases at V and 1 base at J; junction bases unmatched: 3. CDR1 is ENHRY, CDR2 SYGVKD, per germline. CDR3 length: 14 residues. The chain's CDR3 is CAIRLQGSGNTIYF. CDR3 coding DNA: TGTGCCATCAGGCTACAGGGGTCTGGAAACACCATATATTTT.

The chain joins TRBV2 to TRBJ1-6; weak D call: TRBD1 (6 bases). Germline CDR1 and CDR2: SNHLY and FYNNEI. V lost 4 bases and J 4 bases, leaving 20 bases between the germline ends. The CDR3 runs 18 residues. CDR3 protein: CASSAKSGETIYNSPLHF. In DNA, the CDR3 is TGTGCCAGCAGTGCGAAGTCAGGGGAAACAATTTATAATTCACCCCTCCACTTT.

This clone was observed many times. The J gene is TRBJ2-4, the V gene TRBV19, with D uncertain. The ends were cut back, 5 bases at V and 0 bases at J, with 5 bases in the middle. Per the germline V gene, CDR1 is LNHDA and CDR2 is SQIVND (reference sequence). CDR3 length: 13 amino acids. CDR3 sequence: CASSSIAKNIQYF. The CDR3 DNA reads TGTGCCAGTAGTTCCATAGCCAAAAACATTCAGTACTTC.

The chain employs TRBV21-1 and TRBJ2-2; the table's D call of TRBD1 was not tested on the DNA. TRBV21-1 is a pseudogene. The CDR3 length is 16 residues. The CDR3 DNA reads TGTGCCAGCAGCAAACCGGGACAAATGAACACCGGGGAGCTGTTTTTT. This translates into CASSKPGQMNTGELFF.

The CDR3: CASSKGVSSYNSPLHF. The CDR3 nucleotides read TGTGCCAGCAGCAAAGGCGTGAGCTCCTATAATTCACCCCTCCACTTT. The chain carries TRBV21-1 and TRBJ1-6. TRBV21-1 is classified as a pseudogene. This CDR3 region has 16 residues.

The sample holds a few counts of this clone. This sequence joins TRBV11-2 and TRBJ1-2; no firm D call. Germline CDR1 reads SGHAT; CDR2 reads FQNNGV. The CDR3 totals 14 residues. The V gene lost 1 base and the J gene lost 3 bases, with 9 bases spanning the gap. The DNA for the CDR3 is TGTGCCAGCAGCTTAGCCGGGATCGACTATGGCTACACCTTC. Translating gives CASSLAGIDYGYTF.

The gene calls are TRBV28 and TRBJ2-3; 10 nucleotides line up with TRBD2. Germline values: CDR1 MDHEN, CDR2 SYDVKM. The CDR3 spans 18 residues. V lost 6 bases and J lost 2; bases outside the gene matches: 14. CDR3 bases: TGTGCCAGCAGCCGGTGGACTAGCGGAGCAGTATCCACAGATACGCAGTATTTT. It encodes CASSRWTSGAVSTDTQYF.

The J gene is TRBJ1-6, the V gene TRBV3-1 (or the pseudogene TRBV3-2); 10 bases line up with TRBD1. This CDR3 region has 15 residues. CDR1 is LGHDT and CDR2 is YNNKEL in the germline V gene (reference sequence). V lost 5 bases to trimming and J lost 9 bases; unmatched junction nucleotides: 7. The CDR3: CASSGTGTGVSPLHF. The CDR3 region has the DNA TGTGCCAGCAGCGGCACCGGGACAGGGGTTTCACCCCTCCACTTT.

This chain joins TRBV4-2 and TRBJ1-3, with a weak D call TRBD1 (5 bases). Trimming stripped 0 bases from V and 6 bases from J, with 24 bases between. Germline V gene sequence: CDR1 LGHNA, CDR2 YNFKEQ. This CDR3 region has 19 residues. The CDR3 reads CASSQDITGSGSLANTIYF. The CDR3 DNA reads TGTGCCAGCAGCCAAGATATTACAGGAAGCGGGTCCTTGGCAAACACCATATATTTT.

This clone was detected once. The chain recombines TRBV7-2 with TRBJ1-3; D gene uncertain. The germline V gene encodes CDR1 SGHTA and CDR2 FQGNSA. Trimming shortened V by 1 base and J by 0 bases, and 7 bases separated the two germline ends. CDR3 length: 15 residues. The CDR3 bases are TGTGCCAGCAGCTTAGGAATGAGCTCTGGAAACACCATATATTTT. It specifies CASSLGMSSGNTIYF.

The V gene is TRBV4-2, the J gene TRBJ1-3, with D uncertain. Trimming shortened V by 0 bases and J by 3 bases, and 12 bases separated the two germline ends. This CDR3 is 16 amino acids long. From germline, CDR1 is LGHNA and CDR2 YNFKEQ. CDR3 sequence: CASSQDSGQGGNTIYF. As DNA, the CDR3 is TGTGCCAGCAGCCAAGATAGCGGGCAAGGTGGAAACACCATATATTTT.

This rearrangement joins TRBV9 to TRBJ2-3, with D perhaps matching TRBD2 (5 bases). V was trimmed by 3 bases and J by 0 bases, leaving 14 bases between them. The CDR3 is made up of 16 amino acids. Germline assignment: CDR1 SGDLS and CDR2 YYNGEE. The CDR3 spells CASSEEVSGSTDTQYF. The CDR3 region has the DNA TGTGCCAGCAGCGAGGAGGTCAGTGGAAGCACAGATACGCAGTATTTT.

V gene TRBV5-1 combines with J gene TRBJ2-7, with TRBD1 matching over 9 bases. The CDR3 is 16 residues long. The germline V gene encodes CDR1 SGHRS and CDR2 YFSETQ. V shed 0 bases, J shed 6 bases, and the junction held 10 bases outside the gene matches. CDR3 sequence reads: CASSLAGTGNRREQYF. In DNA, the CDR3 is TGCGCCAGCAGCTTGGCTGGGACAGGGAATCGTCGCGAGCAGTACTTC.

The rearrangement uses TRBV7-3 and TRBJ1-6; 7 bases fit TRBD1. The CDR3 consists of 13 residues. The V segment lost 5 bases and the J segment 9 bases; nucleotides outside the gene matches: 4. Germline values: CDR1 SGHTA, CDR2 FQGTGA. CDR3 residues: CASSITGVSPLHF. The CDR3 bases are TGTGCCAGCAGCATCACAGGGGTTTCACCCCTCCACTTT.

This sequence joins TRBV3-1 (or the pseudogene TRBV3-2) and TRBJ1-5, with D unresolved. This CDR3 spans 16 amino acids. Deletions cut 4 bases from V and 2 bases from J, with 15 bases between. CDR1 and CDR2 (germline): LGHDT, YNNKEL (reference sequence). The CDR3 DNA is TGTGCCAGCAGCCTCCGGACCGGAGGAGGCAATCAGCCCCAGCATTTT. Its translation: CASSLRTGGGNQPQHF.

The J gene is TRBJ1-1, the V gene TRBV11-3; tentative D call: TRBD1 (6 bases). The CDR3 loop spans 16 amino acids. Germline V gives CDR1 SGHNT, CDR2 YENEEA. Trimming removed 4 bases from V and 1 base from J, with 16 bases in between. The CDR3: CASSSGGGGTNTEAFF. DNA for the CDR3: TGTGCCAGCAGCTCCGGGGGAGGGGGGACGAACACTGAAGCTTTCTTT.

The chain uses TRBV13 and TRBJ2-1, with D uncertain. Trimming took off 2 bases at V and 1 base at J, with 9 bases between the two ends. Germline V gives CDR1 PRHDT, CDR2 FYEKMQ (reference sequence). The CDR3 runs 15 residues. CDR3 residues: CASSLPRVSYNEQFF. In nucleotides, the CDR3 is TGTGCCAGCAGCTTACCTAGAGTGTCCTACAATGAGCAGTTCTTC.

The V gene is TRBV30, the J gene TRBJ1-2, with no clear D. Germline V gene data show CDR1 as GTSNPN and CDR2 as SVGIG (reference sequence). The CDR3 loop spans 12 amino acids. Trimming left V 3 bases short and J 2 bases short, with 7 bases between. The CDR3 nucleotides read TGTGCCTGGAGCACAGAGAACTATGGCTACACCTTC. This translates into CAWSTENYGYTF.

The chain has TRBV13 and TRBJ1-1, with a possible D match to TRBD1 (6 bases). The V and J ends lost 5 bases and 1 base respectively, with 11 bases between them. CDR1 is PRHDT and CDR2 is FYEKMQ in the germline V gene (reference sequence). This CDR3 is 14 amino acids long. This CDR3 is CASSPRGGNTEAFF. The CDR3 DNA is TGTGCCAGCAGCCCCAGAGGGGGGAACACTGAAGCTTTCTTT.

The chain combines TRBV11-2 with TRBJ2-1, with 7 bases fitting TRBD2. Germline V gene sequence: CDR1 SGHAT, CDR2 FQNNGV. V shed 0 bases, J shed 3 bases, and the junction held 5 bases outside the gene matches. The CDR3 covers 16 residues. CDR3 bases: TGTGCCAGCAGCTTAGAGGCTAGCGGAATCTACAATGAGCAGTTCTTC. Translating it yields CASSLEASGIYNEQFF. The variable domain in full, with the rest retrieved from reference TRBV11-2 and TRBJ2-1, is EAGVAQSPRYKIIEKRQSVAFWCNPISGHATLYWYQQILGQGPKLLIQFQNNGVVDDSQLPKDRFSAERLKGVDSTLKIQPAKLEDSAVYLCASSLEASGIYNEQFFGPGTRLTVL.

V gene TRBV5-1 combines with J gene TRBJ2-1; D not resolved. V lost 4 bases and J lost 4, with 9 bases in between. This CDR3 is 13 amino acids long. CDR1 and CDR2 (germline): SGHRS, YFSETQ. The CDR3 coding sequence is TGCGCCAGCAGCCTCCCAGGTTACAATGAGCAGTTCTTC. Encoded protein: CASSLPGYNEQFF.